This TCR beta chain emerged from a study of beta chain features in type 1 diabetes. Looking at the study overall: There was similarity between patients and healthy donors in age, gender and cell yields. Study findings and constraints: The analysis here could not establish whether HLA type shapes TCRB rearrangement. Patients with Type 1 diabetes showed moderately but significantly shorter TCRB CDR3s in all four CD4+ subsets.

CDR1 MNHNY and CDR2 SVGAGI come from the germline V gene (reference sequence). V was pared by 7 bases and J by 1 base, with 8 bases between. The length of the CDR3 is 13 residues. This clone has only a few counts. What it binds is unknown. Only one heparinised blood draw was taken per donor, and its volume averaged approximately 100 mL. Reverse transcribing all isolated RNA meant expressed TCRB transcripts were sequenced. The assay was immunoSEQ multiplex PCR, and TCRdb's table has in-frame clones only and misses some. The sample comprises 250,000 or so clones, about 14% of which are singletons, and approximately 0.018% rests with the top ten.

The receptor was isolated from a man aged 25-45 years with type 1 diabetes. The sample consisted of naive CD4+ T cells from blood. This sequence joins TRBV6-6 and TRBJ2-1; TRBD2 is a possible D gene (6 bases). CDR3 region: CASKTSSYNEQFF. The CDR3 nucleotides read TGTGCCAGCAAGACTAGTTCCTACAATGAGCAGTTCTTC.